What follows describes a single T cell receptor beta chain. Its antigen is unknown. The trim removed 2 bases at V and 2 bases at J, leaving 3 bases unmatched. Germline V gene sequence: CDR1 MNHNS, CDR2 SASEGT. This CDR3 contains 15 residues. The sample originates from a study of cytomegalovirus exposure and HLA in healthy donors. For the study at large: Early release data held approximately 81 million unique TCRs from HLA-typed donors.

Overall study findings and caveats: Donors belonging to an Asian-associated ancestry cluster reportedly showed fewer N-insertions in productive TCRs than the roughly 700-donor mean, according to what a later analysis found.

Use of 60 Vbeta and 13 Jbeta primers characterized the PCR. The assay was immunoSEQ multiplex PCR, and TCRdb's table has in-frame clones only and misses some. Of 80,000 to 130,000 clones listed, around 72% are singletons. The chain combines TRBV6-1 with TRBJ2-7, with TRBD2 identical over 10 bases. This TCR derives from a male donor in good health and CMV-seropositive. Source material: PBMCs. CDR3 nucleotides: TGTGCCAGCAGTGAAACTAGCGGGGTCCCCTACGAGCAGTACTTC. Its protein product is CASSETSGVPYEQYF.